This T cell receptor (beta chain) stems from a study of early T cells in non-severe SARS-CoV-2 infection. Study-wide points: A preference for anti-spike CD8 responses marked VDJdb matching, which missed private and CD4 specificities.

As concerns this clonotype: The antigen is unknown.

With 5 bases clipped from V and 3 bases from J, the junction kept 9 bases outside the gene matches. CDR1 and CDR2 from the germline V gene are SEHNR and FQNEAQ (reference sequence). This CDR3 is 16 amino acids long. Individual cDNA molecules each received unique molecular identifiers attached to them. Each CDR3 protein is one row after TCRdb ran MiXCR on the 5' RACE reads. The sample carries around 82,000 distinct CDR3 sequences, roughly 12% recorded once. V and J are TRBV7-9 and TRBJ2-1; 8 bases match TRBD2. The clonotype originates from an adult who was a healthcare worker with PCR-confirmed SARS-CoV-2 infection or an uninfected control (not recorded which). Source material: whole blood. CDR3 coding DNA: TGTGCCAGCAGCCACCTGGCGGGGGGCTTCTACAATGAGCAGTTCTTC. Protein sequence: CASSHLAGGFYNEQFF.